This section outlines one T cell receptor (beta chain) sequence together with its context. Its antigen is unknown. The data stem from a study of breast tumors, draining lymph nodes, adjacent tissues. Notes on the study in general: Compared with lymph nodes, tumors were less diverse; compared with nontumor tissue, more. Data only fit, rather than demonstrated, lymph node origin of most tumor T cells.

The J segment lost 5 bases and the V segment lost 6 bases, leaving 13 bases of the junction unmatched. The CDR3 sequence is 16 residues long. Germline lookup yields CDR1 SNHLY and CDR2 FYNNEI. Samples came from axillary lymph nodes draining the breast cancer. TCRdb processed the multiplex PCR reads anew with MiXCR; each CDR3 protein has one entry. The data hold 150,000 to 200,000 distinct CDR3 sequences, with approximately 33% observed a single time. Sequencing was performed on axillary lymph node tissue. The chain has TRBV2 and TRBJ2-5; 9 positions agree with TRBD1. The clonotype originates from a female donor with breast cancer. Some clones in this sample may be carry-over from other donors' samples. Written as DNA, the CDR3 is TGTGCCAGCAGCCCTACAGGGGGCCTGGACGGGGAGACCCAGTACTTC. Amino acid sequence: CASSPTGGLDGETQYF.